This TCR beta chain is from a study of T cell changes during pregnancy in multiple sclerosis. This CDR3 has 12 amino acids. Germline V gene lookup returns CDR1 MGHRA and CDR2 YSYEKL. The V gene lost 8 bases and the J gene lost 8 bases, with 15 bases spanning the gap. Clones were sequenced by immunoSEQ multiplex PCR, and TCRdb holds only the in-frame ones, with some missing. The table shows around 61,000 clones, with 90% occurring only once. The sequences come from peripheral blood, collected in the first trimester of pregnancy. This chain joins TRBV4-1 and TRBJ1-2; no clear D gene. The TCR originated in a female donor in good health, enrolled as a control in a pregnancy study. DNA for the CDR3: TGCGCCAGCTTTGACCCGTTGGGCGGCTACACCTTC. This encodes CASFDPLGGYTF.